The T cell receptor (beta chain) described here comes from a study of T cell clonality in common variable immunodeficiency. This CDR3 is 15 amino acids long. V gave up 0 bases and J gave up 4 bases, with 13 bases separating them. CDR1 and CDR2 from the germline V gene are SGHRS and YFSETQ. CVID and control samples used equivalent genomic DNA input. The method was immunoSEQ multiplex PCR; TCRdb's version includes in-frame clones alone and lacks a portion of them. Listed for the sample are about 52,000 clones, none seen a single time. Patients and controls were mostly of Caucasian heritage. This clone has a count of ten or more. Antigen unknown. The read ends 3 residues early relative to the CDR3; the germline J gene fills the gap. Notes on the study in general: In common variable immunodeficiency, TCR beta chains reportedly carried fewer deletions and N-nucleotide insertions.

This chain links TRBV5-1 with TRBJ2-5, with a possible D match to TRBD2 (6 bases). The TCR sequence derives from a person aged 18 to 75 in good health. The sequencing input was peripheral blood mononuclear cells. The sequenced part of the CDR3 DNA is TGCGCCAGCAGCTTGGGCGGGACTCCGGGAGAGACC. Amino acids: CASSLGGTPGET. The whole CDR3 region reads CASSLGGTPGETQYF.